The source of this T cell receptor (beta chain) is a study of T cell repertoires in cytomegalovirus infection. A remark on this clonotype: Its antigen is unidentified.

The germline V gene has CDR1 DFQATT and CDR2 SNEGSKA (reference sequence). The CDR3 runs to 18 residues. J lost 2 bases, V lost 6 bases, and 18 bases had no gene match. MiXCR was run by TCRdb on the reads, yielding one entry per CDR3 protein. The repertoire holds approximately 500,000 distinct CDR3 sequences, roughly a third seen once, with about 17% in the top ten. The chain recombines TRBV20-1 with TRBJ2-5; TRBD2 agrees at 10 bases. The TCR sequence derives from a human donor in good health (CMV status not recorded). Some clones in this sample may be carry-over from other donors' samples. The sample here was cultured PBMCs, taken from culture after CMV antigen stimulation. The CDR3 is CSAGAPLGLAERQETQYF. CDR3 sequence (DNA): TGCAGTGCAGGGGCTCCACTAGGACTAGCGGAGCGACAAGAGACCCAGTACTTC.